This TCR beta chain was obtained from a study of blood T cell repertoires in COVID-19. TCRdb's copy holds only in-frame clones and misses some; the assay was immunoSEQ multiplex PCR. The sample records about 140,000 clones, about 84% being singletons. The CDR3 spans 18 residues. Germline trimming cut 3 bases from V and 0 bases from J; bases unmatched to any gene: 7. Germline CDR1 reads SGHTS; CDR2 reads YDEGEE. Sample: PBMCs or T cells enriched from blood (not recorded which). This TCR was recovered from a woman aged 18-29 years who had been exposed to COVID-19. This chain joins TRBV5-8 and TRBJ2-5; 14 bases line up with TRBD2. CDR3 residues: CASSWGLAGVTYQETQYF. CDR3 DNA sequence: TGTGCCAGCAGCTGGGGACTAGCGGGAGTCACGTACCAAGAGACCCAGTACTTC.